One and the same sample provided the 17 T cell receptor beta chains below, sequenced in a study of CD8 T cells in ankylosing spondylitis. General study results and limits: For ankylosing spondylitis blood, a TCR beta motif of several highly homologous variants appeared characteristic.

TCRdb re-called the 5' RACE reads through MiXCR, storing one row per CDR3 protein. This table holds hundreds of thousands of distinct CDR3 sequences, over 9.5% found once. These receptors lack a known antigen. The sample taken for sequencing was blood, either unsorted or a sorted T cell fraction (not recorded which). The receptors shown here come from a male donor with ankylosing spondylitis.

Of note for this clonotype: A single base separates this from a much larger clone, so it may be a read error. The chain joins TRBV20-1 to TRBJ1-1; 7 nucleotides align to TRBD1. The germline gives CDR1 DFQATT, CDR2 SNEGSKA (reference sequence). Unmatched junction bases numbered 7, after V lost 6 bases and J lost 3 bases. The CDR3 consists of 13 residues. CDR3 DNA: TGCAGTGCCCTTGGCAGGGGGGACACTGAAGCTTTCTTT. Translating gives CSALGRGDTEAFF.

This clonotype has only a few counts. The V and J genes are TRBV4-3 and TRBJ1-2; TRBD1 matches at 7 bases. With 4 bases clipped from V and 6 bases from J, the junction kept 8 bases outside the gene matches. This CDR3 is built from 14 residues. Germline CDR1 is LGHNA and CDR2 is YSLEER. For the CDR3, the DNA is TGCGCCAGCAGCCCTCACAGGGGAGTCCATGGCTACACCTTC. It codes for CASSPHRGVHGYTF.

This clonotype was picked up many times. The chain recombines TRBV4-3 with TRBJ2-3; TRBD1 agrees at 10 bases. Germline assignment: CDR1 LGHNA and CDR2 YSLEER. CDR3 length equals 16 residues. V was clipped by 4 bases and J by 4 bases; unmatched bases: 8. Here the CDR3 DNA reads TGCGCCAGCAGCCCTTATGGGACAGGGGACCCAGATACGCAGTATTTT. Encoded protein: CASSPYGTGDPDTQYF.

This clonotype was seen a handful of times. The chain joins TRBV7-3 to TRBJ1-1; D uncertain. The CDR3 has 15 residues. The germline V and J ends were trimmed by 4 bases and 0 bases, with 12 bases remaining between them. CDR1 SGHTA and CDR2 FQGTGA come from the germline V gene. CDR3 loop: CASSSLSGMNTEAFF. The CDR3 DNA reads as TGTGCCAGCAGCTCTCTCAGCGGAATGAACACTGAAGCTTTCTTT.

The chain combines TRBV4-3 with TRBJ1-1; D uncertain. This CDR3 contains 16 residues. Trimming took off 1 base at V and 5 bases at J, with 17 bases between the two ends. Germline assignment: CDR1 LGHNA and CDR2 YSLEER. In nucleotides, the CDR3 is TGCGCCAGCAGCCAAGCTTCAGGCGGGCGGGGAACTGAAGCTTTCTTT. Amino acids: CASSQASGGRGTEAFF.

This clonotype has more than one count but fewer than ten. This chain connects TRBV6-5 to TRBJ2-5; 7 nucleotides match TRBD1. Germline V gives CDR1 MNHEY, CDR2 SVGAGI. This CDR3 has 15 amino acids. J lost 5 bases, V lost 1 base, and 7 bases had no gene match. The CDR3 reads CASSYWDSPLETQYF. The CDR3 DNA follows: TGTGCCAGCAGTTACTGGGACAGCCCCTTGGAGACCCAGTACTTC.

This clonotype appeared many times. The chain uses TRBV5-1 and TRBJ2-5; no reliable D call. The CDR3 runs 14 residues. Germline V CDR1 and CDR2: SGHRS, YFSETQ. V lost 0 bases and J 5 bases, leaving 11 bases between the germline ends. CDR3 coding DNA: TGCGCCAGCAGCTTGGCCGGGCAGGCCGAGACCCAGTACTTC. Its translation: CASSLAGQAETQYF.

This clonotype was seen many times. The CDR3 coding sequence is TGCAGCGTTGTCGGGACTAGCGGGGATTTAGATACGCAGTATTTT. It is translated as CSVVGTSGDLDTQYF. The chain combines TRBV29-1 with TRBJ2-3; the match to TRBD2 covers 13 bases. The V gene end was trimmed by 4 bases and the J gene end by 5 bases; junction bases not matched to a gene: 6. This CDR3 has 15 amino acids. CDR1 and CDR2 from the germline V gene are SQVTM and ANQGSEA.

The chain employs TRBV20-1 and TRBJ2-5, with D possibly matching TRBD1 (6 bases). CDR1 is DFQATT, CDR2 SNEGSKA, per germline (reference sequence). Trimming stripped 2 bases from V and 4 bases from J, with 17 bases between. The CDR3 has 15 amino acids. The CDR3 DNA sequence: TGCAGTGCTAGACCCCGCAGGGGATCGGTAGAGACCCAGTACTTC. Translating it yields CSARPRRGSVETQYF.

This clonotype was counted at least ten times. CDR3 bases: TGTGCCAGCAGTTACAGGGACTCAGCAACCGAGCAGTACTTC. Residues: CASSYRDSATEQYF. This chain connects TRBV6-2 or TRBV6-3 to TRBJ2-7; tentative D call: TRBD2 (6 bases). Germline assignment: CDR1 MNHEY and CDR2 SVGEGT. The V and J ends lost 2 bases and 6 bases respectively, with 14 bases between them. This CDR3 has 14 residues.

This clonotype has just a few counts. The chain carries TRBV4-3 and TRBJ1-4; D gene uncertain. Per the germline V gene, CDR1 is LGHNA and CDR2 is YSLEER. V was clipped by 1 base and J by 3 bases, with 9 bases between them. This CDR3 has 15 amino acids. Here the CDR3 reads CASSQVAHPNEKLFF. The CDR3 bases are TGCGCCAGCAGCCAAGTCGCACACCCTAATGAAAAACTGTTTTTT.

This clonotype was seen ten or more times. The chain links TRBV12-3 or TRBV12-4 to TRBJ1-5; D unclear. This CDR3 contains 13 residues. V was pared by 3 bases and J by 5 bases, with 8 bases between. The CDR3 DNA reads TGTGCCAGCAGTTTCCAGACGGATCAGCCCCAGCATTTT. As protein: CASSFQTDQPQHF.

The table lists this clonotype with a few counts. In DNA form, the CDR3 reads TGTGCCAGCAGCTTAGGGAGGACGGTCTATGGCTACACCTTC. This codes for CASSLGRTVYGYTF. The chain recombines TRBV7-2 with TRBJ1-2; D is unclear. Germline CDR1 and CDR2: SGHTA and FQGNSA. V lost 1 base and J lost 4, with 10 bases in between. This CDR3 comprises 14 residues. Combining the CDR3 with reference TRBV7-2 and TRBJ1-2 gives the whole variable domain GAGVSQSPSNKVTEKGKDVELRCDPISGHTALYWYRQSLGQGLEFLIYFQGNSAPDKSGLPSDRFSAERTGGSVSTLTIQRTQQEDSAVYLCASSLGRTVYGYTFGSGTRLTVV.

Here the CDR3 DNA reads TGTGCCACCAGTGACCCCCGACAGGGAGGCAACATTCAGTACTTC. It translates to CATSDPRQGGNIQYF. V is TRBV24-1 and J is TRBJ2-4; tentatively, D is TRBD1 (7 bases). Germline CDR1 is KGHDR and CDR2 is SFDVKD. This CDR3 contains 15 residues. V lost 4 bases and J lost 7, with 16 bases in between.

This clonotype was detected only a few times. V gene TRBV28 combines with J gene TRBJ2-1, with D perhaps matching TRBD1 or TRBD2 (5 bases each). Germline V CDR1 and CDR2: MDHEN, SYDVKM. The CDR3 is 15 residues long. V was cut by 5 bases and J by 0 bases, with 11 bases left in between. This chain's CDR3 is CASSPWGTSYNEQFF. For the CDR3, the DNA is TGTGCCAGCAGTCCCTGGGGGACCTCCTACAATGAGCAGTTCTTC.

This chain joins TRBV7-6 and TRBJ2-3, with TRBD2 matching over 8 bases. The CDR3 contains 13 residues. Germline CDR1 SGHVS, CDR2 FNYEAQ. V lost 5 bases, J lost 13 bases, and 11 bases stayed unmatched. The CDR3 DNA is TGTGCCAGCAGCGCGGTCCCCGGGACTAGGGAGTATTTT. Translating gives CASSAVPGTREYF. Full variable domain (outside the CDR3, taken from reference TRBV7-6 and TRBJ2-3): GAGVSQSPRYKVTKRGQDVALRCDPISGHVSLYWYRQALGQGPEFLTYFNYEAQQDKSGLPNDRFSAERPEGSISTLTIQRTEQRDSAMYRCASSAVPGTREYFGPGTRLTVL.

The genes are TRBV20-1 and TRBJ2-2; D might be TRBD1 or TRBD2, each matching 6 bases. The CDR3 loop spans 15 amino acids. Trimming took off 6 bases at V and 1 base at J, with 15 bases between the two ends. From germline, CDR1 is DFQATT and CDR2 SNEGSKA (reference sequence). The CDR3 loop reads CSAGGDILNTGELFF. The CDR3 region has the DNA TGCAGTGCCGGAGGGGACATTCTGAACACCGGGGAGCTGTTTTTT.